This T cell receptor (beta chain) came from a study of patients and donors after allogeneic stem cell transplantation. TCRdb processed the RT-PCR reads anew with MiXCR; each CDR3 protein has one entry. The repertoire holds about a million distinct CDR3 sequences, with roughly 17% as singletons. This CDR3 spans 15 amino acids. From germline, CDR1 is SGDLS and CDR2 YYNGEE. V dropped 4 bases and J dropped 0 bases, with 13 bases sitting between them. This sequence joins TRBV9 and TRBJ1-1, with D perhaps TRBD1 (6 bases). Sequenced input: blood, either unsorted or a sorted T cell fraction (not recorded which). This TCR was sampled from a human donor who was either an allogeneic HSCT recipient or a stem cell or donor lymphocyte infusion donor (not recorded which). It is not recorded whose cells these are; they may come from a transplant donor. The DNA for the CDR3 is TGTGCCAGCAGCATCAAGACAGGAATGAACACTGAAGCTTTCTTT. Translated, it gives CASSIKTGMNTEAFF.